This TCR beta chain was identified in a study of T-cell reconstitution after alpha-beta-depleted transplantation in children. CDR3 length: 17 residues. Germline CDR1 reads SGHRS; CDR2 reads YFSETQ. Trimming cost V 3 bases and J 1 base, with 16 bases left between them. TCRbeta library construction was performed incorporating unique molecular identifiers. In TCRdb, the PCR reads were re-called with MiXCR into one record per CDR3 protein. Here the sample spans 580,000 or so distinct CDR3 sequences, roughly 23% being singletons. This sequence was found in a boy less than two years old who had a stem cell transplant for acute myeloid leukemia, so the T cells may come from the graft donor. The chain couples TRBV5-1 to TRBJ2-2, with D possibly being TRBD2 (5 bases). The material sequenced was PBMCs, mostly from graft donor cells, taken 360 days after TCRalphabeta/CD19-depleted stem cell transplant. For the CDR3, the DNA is TGCGCCAGCAGCTCGACGGCTACCCGGGGGAACACCGGGGAGCTGTTTTTT. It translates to CASSSTATRGNTGELFF.